This T cell receptor beta chain was retrieved from a study of Ad26.COV2.S vaccination and SARS-CoV-2 variants. At the level of the study: The donor belonged to the COV1001 Ad26.COV2.S trial arm. Ad26.COV2.S, an intramuscular injection, was given once or twice 56 days apart.

Findings and caveats of the study: Substantial breadth was reportedly displayed by spike-specific CD8+ and CD4+ T cell responses after vaccination.

Treatment defined: roughly 20 received Ad26.COV2.S at low or high dose, single or two shots; about five received placebo; per-sample allocation not given. Samples analyzed were those drawn on day 63 after the first vaccine or placebo injection. A Boston donor was an adult aged 18-55 years. Repertoires were generated with immunoSEQ multiplex PCR, while TCRdb's copy carries only in-frame clones and drops some. The sample consists of roughly 300,000 clones, 86% of them appearing once. V lost 6 bases and J lost 9, with 18 bases in between. CDR1 is MNHEY, CDR2 SMNVEV, per germline (reference sequence). CDR3 length: 14 residues. In its sample, this clone was seen a few times. Its antigen remains unknown.

Sequences were derived from peripheral blood, sampled in a trial of Ad26.COV2.S vaccine versus placebo. The chain carries TRBV27 and TRBJ2-1, with D uncertain. The TCR sequence derives from a person between 18 and 60 years old who received the Ad26.COV2.S COVID-19 vaccine or a placebo. The CDR3 spells CASRPPGNLIEQFF. CDR3 DNA sequence: TGTGCCAGCAGGCCACCTGGGAATCTCATTGAGCAGTTCTTC.